This TCR beta chain was obtained from a study of CD8+ T cells in alopecia areata. Study-wide points: The study found that many expanded lesional clones persisted in scalp and blood during tofacitinib. TCR sharing across patients was less clear than in mice, possibly HLA-related. Tofacitinib significantly reduced both scalp clonality and expanded CD8+ clones among the top 100.

Treatment indicated: oral pan-JAK inhibitor, 5-10 mg twice daily. Isolated RNA was reverse transcribed into cDNA used as the sequencing template. TCRdb keeps only in-frame clones here, not all; method: immunoSEQ multiplex PCR. The data show some 170,000 clones, 53% seen once. Points on this clone: Its antigen is not identified.

This receptor was obtained from a human donor with alopecia areata. The starting material was CD8+ T cells sorted from blood, obtained at week 24, from a patient treated with tofacitinib.

The CDR3 sequence: CASSINSEQFF. CDR3 bases: TGTGCCAGTAGTATAAACAGTGAGCAGTTCTTC. This chain joins TRBV19 and TRBJ2-1; D is uncertain. The germline V gene encodes CDR1 LNHDA and CDR2 SQIVND (reference sequence). The CDR3 has 11 amino acids. V lost 2 bases and J 9 bases, leaving 5 bases between the germline ends.